This T cell receptor beta chain was profiled in a study of CD8+ T cells in alopecia areata. Study-wide context: Female C3H/HeJ mice aged roughly 7-11 weeks received skin from approximately 6-12-month-old C3H/HeJ donors with spontaneous alopecia. Regarding the study as a whole: Sequenced scalp T cells also include alphabeta T cells resident in normal skin. Mice gave a clearer picture of TCR sharing than patients did, possibly for HLA-related reasons. Clonality in lesional scalp, especially alopecia totalis/universalis, exceeded that of normal scalp.

TCR sequencing used cDNA made by reverse transcription of extracted RNA. Some clones are missing from TCRdb's copy, which holds only in-frame ones; the method was immunoSEQ multiplex PCR. The record shows about 270,000 clones for this sample, with no singletons present. This CDR3 comprises 12 residues. Germline-derived CDR1 and CDR2 are NSQYPW and LRSPGD (reference sequence). This clone has more than one count but fewer than ten. Its antigen is undetermined. Genes and germline are mouse. With the read ending 4 residues before the CDR3 end, the germline J gene is used to fill in that end. On the basis of CD4, CD8alpha, NKG2D, NKG2ACE and other markers, pooled cutaneous lymph node cells were sorted.

The TCR comes from a C3H/HeJ mouse with alopecia areata. This strain has MHC haplotype H2-k. The sequenced sample was CD4+ T cells sorted from a lymph node. The rearrangement uses TRBV1 and TRBJ2-7; no reliable D call. The sequenced CDR3 bases are TGCACCTGCAGTTCAACAGAATAT. The encoded protein is CTCSSTEY. The entire CDR3 sequence reads CTCSSTEYEQYF.